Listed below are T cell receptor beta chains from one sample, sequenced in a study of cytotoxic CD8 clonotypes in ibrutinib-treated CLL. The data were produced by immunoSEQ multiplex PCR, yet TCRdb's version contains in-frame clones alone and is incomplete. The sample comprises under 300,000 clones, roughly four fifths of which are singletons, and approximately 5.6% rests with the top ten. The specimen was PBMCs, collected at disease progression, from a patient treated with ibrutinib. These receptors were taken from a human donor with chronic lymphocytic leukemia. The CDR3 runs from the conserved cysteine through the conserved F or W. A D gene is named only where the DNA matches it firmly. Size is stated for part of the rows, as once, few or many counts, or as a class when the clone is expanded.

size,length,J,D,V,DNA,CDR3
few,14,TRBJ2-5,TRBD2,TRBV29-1,TGCAGCGTTTATAGCGGGAGGGACCAAGAGACCCAGTACTTC,CSVYSGRDQETQYF
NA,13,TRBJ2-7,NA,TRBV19,TGTGCCAGTAGTATAGTGGTTTCCTACGAGCAGTACTTC,CASSIVVSYEQYF
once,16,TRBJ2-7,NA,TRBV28,TGTGCCAGCAGTTTAGGTTGGGGGGCGAGCGCCTACGAGCAGTACTTC,CASSLGWGASAYEQYF
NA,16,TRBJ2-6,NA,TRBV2,TGTGCCAGCAGTGAGACACGGTACTCTGGGGCCAACGTCCTGACTTTC,CASSETRYSGANVLTF
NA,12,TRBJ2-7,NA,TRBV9,TGTGCCAGCAGCGTAGGTGGTTCCGAGCAGTACTTC,CASSVGGSEQYF
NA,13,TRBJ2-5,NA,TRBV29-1,TGCAGCGCGTCCCGGGGGCCTGGGGAGACCCAGTACTTC,CSASRGPGETQYF
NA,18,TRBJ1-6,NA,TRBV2,TGTGCCAGCAGTGAATCGGGGCAGGGTACGCGTGCGCTCTCACCCCTCCACTTT,CASSESGQGTRALSPLHF
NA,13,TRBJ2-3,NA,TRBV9,TGTGCCAGCAGCCTCGATATCACAGATACGCAGTATTTT,CASSLDITDTQYF
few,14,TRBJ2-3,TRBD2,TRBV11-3,TGTGCCAGCAGCTCCGAGGGGACTAGAGTTCAGCAGTATTTT,CASSSEGTRVQQYF
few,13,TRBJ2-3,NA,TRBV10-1,TGCGCCAGCAGTGACAGACGCACAGATACGCAGTATTTT,CASSDRRTDTQYF
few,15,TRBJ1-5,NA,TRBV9,TGTGCCAGCAGCGTATCAACAGGGATCAATCAGCCCCAGCATTTT,CASSVSTGINQPQHF
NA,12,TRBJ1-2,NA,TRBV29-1,TGCAGCGTTGAAGATCGTCCTCTAGGGTACACCTTC,CSVEDRPLGYTF
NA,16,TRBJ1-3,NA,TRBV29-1,TGCAGCGTTGAAGTTAGGGACCGATACTCTGGAAACACCATATATTTT,CSVEVRDRYSGNTIYF
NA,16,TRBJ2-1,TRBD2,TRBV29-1,TGCAGCGTCCCCCTTCCTCCTAGCGGGAGGGTAAATGAGCAGTTCTTC,CSVPLPPSGRVNEQFF
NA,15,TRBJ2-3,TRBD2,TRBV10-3,TGTGCCATCAGTCTAGCGGGAGAAGAAGCAGATACGCAGTATTTT,CAISLAGEEADTQYF
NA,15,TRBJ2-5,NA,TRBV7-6,TGTGCCAGCAGCTTATCTTTCTGGGGTGGGGAGACCCAGTACTTC,CASSLSFWGGETQYF
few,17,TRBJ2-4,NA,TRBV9,TGTGCCAGCAGCGCCTCCCCCCAGGGTAGGACCAAAAACATTCAGTACTTC,CASSASPQGRTKNIQYF
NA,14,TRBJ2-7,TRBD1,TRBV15,TGTGCCACCAGCAGAGTCGCCAGGGGGCACGAGCAGTACTTC,CATSRVARGHEQYF